The rows below give T cell receptor beta chains drawn from one sample of a study of blood T cells in healthy people across ages. TCRdb re-analysed the 5' RACE reads in MiXCR, keeping a single row per CDR3 protein. This table has 650,000 to 1,000,000 distinct CDR3 sequences, 46% appearing once. The sequencing input was blood. These receptors originate from a man older than 75 in good health. The CDR3 runs from the conserved cysteine through the conserved F or W. A D gene is named only where the DNA matches it firmly. For some rows the clone size is stated as once, few or many, or as a class when expanded; others skip it.

v_call	d_call	j_call	clone_size	cdr3_nt	cdr3_aa
TRBV6-2/TRBV6-3	.	TRBJ2-3	.	TGTGCCAGCAGTTACGAGCTAGCCTTAGGTACGCAGTATTTT	CASSYELALGTQYF
TRBV5-6	TRBD1	TRBJ2-5	.	TGTGCCAGCAGCTTACTCATGGGACAGGGTGCCGGAGAGACCCAGTACTTC	CASSLLMGQGAGETQYF
TRBV7-8	.	TRBJ2-2	few	TGTGCCAGCAGCTTACTAGGGGGAGCGAACACCGGGGAGCTGTTTTTT	CASSLLGGANTGELFF
TRBV20-1	TRBD2	TRBJ2-5	once	TGCGGAGTAGCGGGAGGGCCGCGGGAGACCCAGTACTTC	CGVAGGPRETQYF
TRBV5-1	.	TRBJ1-1	.	TGCGCCAGCAGCTGGGATCAGAACACTGAAGCTTTCTTT	CASSWDQNTEAFF
TRBV9	.	TRBJ1-1	.	TGTGCCAGCAGCGCCCGGGGTCTGAATACTGAAGCTTTCTTT	CASSARGLNTEAFF
TRBV3-1	TRBD2	TRBJ2-3	.	TGTGCCAGCAGTAAGACCCCTCTAGCGGGAGAAGATACGCAGTATTTT	CASSKTPLAGEDTQYF
TRBV7-3	TRBD2	TRBJ2-3	few	TGTGCCAGCAGCTATGGCGGGAGGCGCACAGATACGCAGTATTTT	CASSYGGRRTDTQYF
TRBV29-1	.	TRBJ2-1	.	TGCAGCGTTGACCGGACCCAGGACAGTGAGCAGTTCTTC	CSVDRTQDSEQFF
TRBV7-2	.	TRBJ2-1	.	TGTGCCAGCAGTTCGGCGGGACTTACAATGGGGCGGTACAATGAGCAGTTCTTC	CASSSAGLTMGRYNEQFF
TRBV5-1	TRBD2	TRBJ2-5	.	TGCGCCAGCAGCGTACTAGCGGCTCAAGAGACCCAGTACTTC	CASSVLAAQETQYF
TRBV6-6	.	TRBJ1-4	.	TGTGCCAGCAGAGACAGTAATGAAAAACTGTTTTTT	CASRDSNEKLFF
TRBV12-3/TRBV12-4	TRBD1	TRBJ2-7	few	TGTGCCAGCAGTCCCCAATTGGGACAGGGGGCGTTCGAGCAGTACTTC	CASSPQLGQGAFEQYF
TRBV7-6	.	TRBJ2-3	many	TGTGCCAGCAGCTTAGCTGGACTACGCACAGATACGCAGTATTTT	CASSLAGLRTDTQYF
TRBV30	.	TRBJ2-6	few	TGTGCCTGGAGTGTTTCGCGTGGGGCCAACGTCCTGACTTTC	CAWSVSRGANVLTF
TRBV20-1	.	TRBJ2-1	.	TGCAGTGCTAGAGATTTTAGGGGAGAAAGGTACAATGAGCAGTTCTTC	CSARDFRGERYNEQFF
TRBV28	.	TRBJ2-1	few	TGTGCCAGCAGTCCACCGGGGAGGCCGGTTTACAATGAGCAGTTCTTC	CASSPPGRPVYNEQFF
TRBV4-2	TRBD2	TRBJ2-1	.	TGTGCCAGCAGCCAAGGAGCGGGAGTTGAGAAGGAGCAGTTCTTC	CASSQGAGVEKEQFF
TRBV24-1	.	TRBJ2-3	few	TGTGCCACCAGTGATTCAAGCGGGCCAAGCACAGATACGCAGTATTTT	CATSDSSGPSTDTQYF